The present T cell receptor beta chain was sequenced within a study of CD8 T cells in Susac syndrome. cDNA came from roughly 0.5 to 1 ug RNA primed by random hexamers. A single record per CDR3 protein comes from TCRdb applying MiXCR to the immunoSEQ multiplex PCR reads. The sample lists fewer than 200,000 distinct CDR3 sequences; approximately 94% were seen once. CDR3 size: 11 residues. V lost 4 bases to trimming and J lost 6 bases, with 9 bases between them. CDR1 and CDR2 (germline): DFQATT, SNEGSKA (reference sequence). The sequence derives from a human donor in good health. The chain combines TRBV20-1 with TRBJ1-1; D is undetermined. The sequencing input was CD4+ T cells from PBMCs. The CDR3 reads CSAKTGSEAFF. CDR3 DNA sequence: TGCAGTGCTAAGACCGGCTCTGAAGCTTTCTTT.